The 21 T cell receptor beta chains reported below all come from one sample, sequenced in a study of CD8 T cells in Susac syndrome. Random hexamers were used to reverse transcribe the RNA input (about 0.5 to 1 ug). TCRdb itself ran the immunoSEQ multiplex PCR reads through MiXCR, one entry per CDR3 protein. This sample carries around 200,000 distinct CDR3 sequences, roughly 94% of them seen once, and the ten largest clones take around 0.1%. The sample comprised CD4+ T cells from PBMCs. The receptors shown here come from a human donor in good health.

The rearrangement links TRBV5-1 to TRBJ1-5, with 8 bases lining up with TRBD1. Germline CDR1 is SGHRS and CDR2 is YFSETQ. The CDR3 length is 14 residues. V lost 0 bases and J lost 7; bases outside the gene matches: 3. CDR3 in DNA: TGCGCCAGCAGCTTGGAAGGGACAGGACAGCCCCAGCATTTT. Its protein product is CASSLEGTGQPQHF.

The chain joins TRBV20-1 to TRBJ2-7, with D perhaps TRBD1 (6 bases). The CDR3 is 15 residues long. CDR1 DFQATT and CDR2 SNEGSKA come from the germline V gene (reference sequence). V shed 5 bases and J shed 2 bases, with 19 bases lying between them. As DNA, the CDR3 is TGCAGTGCTGGCCGACAGGCATCCAACACCTACGAGCAGTACGTC. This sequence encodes CSAGRQASNTYEQYV.

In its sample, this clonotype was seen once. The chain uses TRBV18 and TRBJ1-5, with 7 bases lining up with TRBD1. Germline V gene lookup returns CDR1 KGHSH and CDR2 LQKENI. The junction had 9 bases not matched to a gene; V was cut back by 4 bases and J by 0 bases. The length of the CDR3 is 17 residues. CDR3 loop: CASSRKGASDSNQPQHF. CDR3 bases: TGTGCCAGCTCACGCAAGGGGGCTTCTGATAGCAATCAGCCCCAGCATTTT.

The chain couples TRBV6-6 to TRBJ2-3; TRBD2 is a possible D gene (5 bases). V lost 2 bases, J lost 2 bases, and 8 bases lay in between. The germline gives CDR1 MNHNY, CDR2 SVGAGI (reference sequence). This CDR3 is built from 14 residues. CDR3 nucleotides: TGTGCCAGCAGTTACCGGGGTTACACAGATACGCAGTATTTT. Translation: CASSYRGYTDTQYF.

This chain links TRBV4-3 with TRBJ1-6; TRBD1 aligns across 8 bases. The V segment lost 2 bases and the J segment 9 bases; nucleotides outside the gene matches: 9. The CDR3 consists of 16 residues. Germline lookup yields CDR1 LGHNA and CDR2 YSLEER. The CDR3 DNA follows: TGCGCCAGCAGCCAAAACTTCGACAGGGGAATTTCACCCCTCCACTTT. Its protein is CASSQNFDRGISPLHF.

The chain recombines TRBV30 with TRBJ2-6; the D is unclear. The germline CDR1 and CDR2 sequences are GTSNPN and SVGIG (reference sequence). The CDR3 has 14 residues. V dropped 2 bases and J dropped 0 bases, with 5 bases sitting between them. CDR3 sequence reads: CAWSSVSGANVLTF. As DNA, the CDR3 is TGTGCCTGGAGTTCGGTCTCTGGGGCCAACGTCCTGACTTTC.

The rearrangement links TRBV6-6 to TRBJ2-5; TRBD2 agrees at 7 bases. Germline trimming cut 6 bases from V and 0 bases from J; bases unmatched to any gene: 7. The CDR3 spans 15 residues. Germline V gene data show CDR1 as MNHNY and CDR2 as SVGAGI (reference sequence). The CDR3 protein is CASRHEAGYQETQYF. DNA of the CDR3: TGTGCCAGCAGACACGAAGCGGGGTACCAAGAGACCCAGTACTTC.

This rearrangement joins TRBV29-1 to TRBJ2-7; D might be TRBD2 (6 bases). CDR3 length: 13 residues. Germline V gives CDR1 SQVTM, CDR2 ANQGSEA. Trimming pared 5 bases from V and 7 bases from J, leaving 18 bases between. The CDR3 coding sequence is TGCAGCGTTACGACGGTGGGGCGGGATGAGCAGTACGTC. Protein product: CSVTTVGRDEQYV.

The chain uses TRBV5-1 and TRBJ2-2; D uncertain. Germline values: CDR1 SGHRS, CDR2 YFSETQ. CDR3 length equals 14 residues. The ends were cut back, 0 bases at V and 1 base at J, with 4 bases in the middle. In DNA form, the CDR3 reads TGCGCCAGCAGCTTGGAGCAGAACACCGGGGAGCTGTTTTTT. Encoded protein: CASSLEQNTGELFF.

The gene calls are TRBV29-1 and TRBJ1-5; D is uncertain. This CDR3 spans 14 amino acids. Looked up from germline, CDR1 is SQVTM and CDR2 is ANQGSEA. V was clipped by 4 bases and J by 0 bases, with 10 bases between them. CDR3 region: CSVAHGSSNQPQHF. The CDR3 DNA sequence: TGCAGCGTTGCTCACGGGAGTAGCAATCAGCCCCAGCATTTT.

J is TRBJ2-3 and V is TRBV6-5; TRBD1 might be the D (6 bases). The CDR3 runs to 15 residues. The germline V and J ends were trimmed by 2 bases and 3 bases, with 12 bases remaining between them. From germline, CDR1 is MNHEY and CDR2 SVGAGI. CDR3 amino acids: CASSYSKQGTDTQYF. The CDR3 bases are TGTGCCAGCAGTTACAGTAAGCAGGGGACAGATACGCAGTATTTT.

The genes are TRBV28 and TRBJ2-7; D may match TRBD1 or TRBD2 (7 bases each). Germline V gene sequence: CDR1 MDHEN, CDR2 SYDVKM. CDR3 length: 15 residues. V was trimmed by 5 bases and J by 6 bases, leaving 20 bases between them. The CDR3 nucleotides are TGTGCCAGCAGTGTCGCAGGGGGGGCTTCTCTCGAGCAGTACGTC. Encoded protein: CASSVAGGASLEQYV.

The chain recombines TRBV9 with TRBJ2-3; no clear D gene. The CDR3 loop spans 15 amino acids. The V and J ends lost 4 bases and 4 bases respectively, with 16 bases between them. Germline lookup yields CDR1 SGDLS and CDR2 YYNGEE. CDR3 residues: CASSSLGPRSDTQYF. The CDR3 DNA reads TGTGCCAGCAGCTCCCTCGGCCCTAGGTCAGATACGCAGTATTTT.

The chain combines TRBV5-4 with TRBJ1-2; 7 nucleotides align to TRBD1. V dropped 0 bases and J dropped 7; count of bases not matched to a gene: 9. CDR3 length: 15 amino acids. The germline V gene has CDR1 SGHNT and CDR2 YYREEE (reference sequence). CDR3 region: CASSLARNRGFGYTF. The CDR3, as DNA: TGTGCCAGCAGCTTGGCCAGGAACAGGGGATTTGGCTACACCTTC.

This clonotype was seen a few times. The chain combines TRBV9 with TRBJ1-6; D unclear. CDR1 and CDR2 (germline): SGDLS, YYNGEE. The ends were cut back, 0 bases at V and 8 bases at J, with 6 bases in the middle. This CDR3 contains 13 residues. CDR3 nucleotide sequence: TGTGCCAGCAGCGTAGGGGGAGATTCACCCCTCCACTTT. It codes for CASSVGGDSPLHF. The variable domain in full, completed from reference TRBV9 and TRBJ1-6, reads DSGVTQTPKHLITATGQRVTLRCSPRSGDLSVYWYQQSLDQGLQFLIQYYNGEERAKGNILERFSAQQFPDLHSELNLSSLELGDSALYFCASSVGGDSPLHFGNGTRLTVT.

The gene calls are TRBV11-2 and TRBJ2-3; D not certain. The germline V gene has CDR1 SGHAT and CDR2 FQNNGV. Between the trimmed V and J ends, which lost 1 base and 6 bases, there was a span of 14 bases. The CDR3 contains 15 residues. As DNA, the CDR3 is TGTGCCAGCAGCTTAGCGACGATCGCGCCGGATACGCAGTATTTT. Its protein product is CASSLATIAPDTQYF. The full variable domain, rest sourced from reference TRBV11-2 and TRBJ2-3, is EAGVAQSPRYKIIEKRQSVAFWCNPISGHATLYWYQQILGQGPKLLIQFQNNGVVDDSQLPKDRFSAERLKGVDSTLKIQPAKLEDSAVYLCASSLATIAPDTQYFGPGTRLTVL.

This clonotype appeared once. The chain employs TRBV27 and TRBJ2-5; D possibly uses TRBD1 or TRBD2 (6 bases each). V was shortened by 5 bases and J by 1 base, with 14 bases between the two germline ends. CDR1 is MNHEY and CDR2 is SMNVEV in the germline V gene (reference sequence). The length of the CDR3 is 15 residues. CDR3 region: CASSPNWGAQETQYF. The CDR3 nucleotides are TGTGCCAGCAGTCCAAATTGGGGGGCCCAAGAGACCCAGTACTTC.

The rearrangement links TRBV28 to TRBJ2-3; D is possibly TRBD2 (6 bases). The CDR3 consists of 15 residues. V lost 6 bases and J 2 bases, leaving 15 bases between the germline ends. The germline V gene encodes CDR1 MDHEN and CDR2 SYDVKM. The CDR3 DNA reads TGTGCCAGCAGCTCTAGAAGGGACTCCACAGATACGCAGTATTTT. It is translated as CASSSRRDSTDTQYF.

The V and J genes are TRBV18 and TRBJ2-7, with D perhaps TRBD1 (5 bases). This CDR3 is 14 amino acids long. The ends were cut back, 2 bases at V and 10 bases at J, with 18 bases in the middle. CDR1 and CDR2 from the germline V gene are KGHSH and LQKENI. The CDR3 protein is CASSPTTVSPSQYV. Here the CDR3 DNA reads TGTGCCAGCTCACCAACGACAGTCAGCCCCTCTCAGTACGTC.

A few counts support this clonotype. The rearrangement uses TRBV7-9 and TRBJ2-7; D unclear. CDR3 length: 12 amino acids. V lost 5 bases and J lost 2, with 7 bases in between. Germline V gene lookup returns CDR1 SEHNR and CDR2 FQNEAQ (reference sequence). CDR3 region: CASSPRAYEQYF. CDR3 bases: TGTGCCAGCAGCCCTCGGGCCTACGAGCAGTACTTC.

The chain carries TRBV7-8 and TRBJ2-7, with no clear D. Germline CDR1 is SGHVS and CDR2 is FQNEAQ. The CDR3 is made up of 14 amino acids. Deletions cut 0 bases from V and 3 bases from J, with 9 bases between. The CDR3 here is CASSLAVSFYEQYV. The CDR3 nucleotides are TGTGCCAGCAGCTTAGCTGTGTCTTTCTACGAGCAGTACGTC.